This T cell receptor beta chain was recorded in a study of beta chain features in type 1 diabetes. Looking at the study overall: In age, gender and cell yields, patients were similar to healthy donors. Findings and limits, study-wide: TCRB CDR3s from Type 1 diabetes patients were moderately but significantly shorter in all four CD4+ subsets.

The germline gives CDR1 SGHRS, CDR2 YFSETQ. This CDR3 has 13 residues. Germline trimming cut 2 bases from V and 12 bases from J; bases unmatched to any gene: 7. Expressed TCRB transcripts were sequenced after all isolated RNA was converted to cDNA. TCRdb's copy holds only in-frame clones and misses some; the assay was immunoSEQ multiplex PCR. Here the sample spans around 260,000 clones, around 24% being singletons. Comments on this clone: Its cognate antigen is unknown.

The gene calls are TRBV5-1 and TRBJ2-4; 8 bases agree with TRBD1. What was sequenced was naive CD4+ T cells from blood. This TCR came from a woman between 25 and 40 years old with type 1 diabetes. CDR3 in DNA: TGCGCCAGCAGCTTCGGGACAGGAGGCGCTCAGTACTTC. Protein: CASSFGTGGAQYF.